Below, one T cell receptor beta chain is given with its context. The source of the sample is a study of blood T cells in healthy people across ages. The trim removed 4 bases at V and 1 base at J, leaving 5 bases unmatched. There are 16 residues in the CDR3. The germline V gene has CDR1 SQVTM and CDR2 ANQGSEA. A second PCR of about 7 to 12 cycles used a sample-barcoded 5' primer and a J-beta primer mix. TCRdb itself ran the 5' RACE reads through MiXCR, one entry per CDR3 protein. The data show roughly 560,000 distinct CDR3 sequences, less than 25% seen once. This sample also belongs to another study, concerning T cells of mothers and their children.

The TCR was taken from a boy between 10 and 17 years old in good health. V gene TRBV29-1 combines with J gene TRBJ2-6; 9 bases line up with TRBD1. The sample taken for sequencing was blood. The CDR3 nucleotides are TGCAGCGTTGGGACAGGGGATAGGTCTGGGGCCAACGTCCTGACTTTC. Its translation: CSVGTGDRSGANVLTF.